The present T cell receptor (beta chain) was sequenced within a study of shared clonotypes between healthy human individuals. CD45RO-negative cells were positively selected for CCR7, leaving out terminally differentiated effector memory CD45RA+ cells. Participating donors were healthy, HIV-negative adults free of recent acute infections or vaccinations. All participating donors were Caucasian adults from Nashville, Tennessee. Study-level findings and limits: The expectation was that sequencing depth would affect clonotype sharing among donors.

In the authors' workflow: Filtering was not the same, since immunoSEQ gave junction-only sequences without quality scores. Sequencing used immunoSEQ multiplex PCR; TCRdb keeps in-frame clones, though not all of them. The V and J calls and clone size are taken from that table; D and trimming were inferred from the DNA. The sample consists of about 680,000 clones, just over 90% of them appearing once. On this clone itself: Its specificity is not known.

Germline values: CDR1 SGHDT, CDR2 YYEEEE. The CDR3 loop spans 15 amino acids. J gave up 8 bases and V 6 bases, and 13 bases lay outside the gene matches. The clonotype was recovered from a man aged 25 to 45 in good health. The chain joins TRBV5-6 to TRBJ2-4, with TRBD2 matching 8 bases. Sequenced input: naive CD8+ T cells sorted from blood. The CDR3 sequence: CASTSGGLASDIQYF. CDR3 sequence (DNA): TGTGCCAGCACTTCGGGTGGACTAGCTTCGGACATTCAGTACTTC.